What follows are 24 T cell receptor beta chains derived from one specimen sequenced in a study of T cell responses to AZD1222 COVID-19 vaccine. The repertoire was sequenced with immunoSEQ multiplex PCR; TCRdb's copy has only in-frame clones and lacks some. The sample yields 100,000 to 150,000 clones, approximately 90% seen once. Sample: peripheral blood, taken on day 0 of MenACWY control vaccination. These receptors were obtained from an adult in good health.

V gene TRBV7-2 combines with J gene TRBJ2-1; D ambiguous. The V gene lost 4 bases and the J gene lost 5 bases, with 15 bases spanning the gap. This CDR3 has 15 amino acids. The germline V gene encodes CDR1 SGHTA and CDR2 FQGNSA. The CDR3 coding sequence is TGTGCCAGCAGCTCCCAATCTAGAAATCACAATGAGCAGTTCTTC. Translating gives CASSSQSRNHNEQFF. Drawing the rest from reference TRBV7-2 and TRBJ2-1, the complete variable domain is GAGVSQSPSNKVTEKGKDVELRCDPISGHTALYWYRQSLGQGLEFLIYFQGNSAPDKSGLPSDRFSAERTGGSVSTLTIQRTQQEDSAVYLCASSSQSRNHNEQFFGPGTRLTVL.

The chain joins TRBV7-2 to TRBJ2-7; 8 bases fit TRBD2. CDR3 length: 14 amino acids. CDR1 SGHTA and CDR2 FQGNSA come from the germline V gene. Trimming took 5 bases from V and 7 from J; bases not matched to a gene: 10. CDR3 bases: TGTGCCAGCAGCCCCGGACTAGCTGGGTGGGAGCAGTACTTC. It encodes CASSPGLAGWEQYF.

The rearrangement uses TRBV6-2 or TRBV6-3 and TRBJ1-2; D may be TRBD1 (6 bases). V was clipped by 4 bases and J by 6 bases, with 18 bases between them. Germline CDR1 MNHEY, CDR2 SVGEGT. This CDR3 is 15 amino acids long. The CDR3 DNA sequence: TGTGCCAGCAGTTTCCGGACAGCCCAGTCTAATGGCTACACCTTC. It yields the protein CASSFRTAQSNGYTF.

The CDR3 DNA reads as TGCGCCAGCAGCATAGGGACCCGGGGAAATGAGCAGTTCTTC. Its protein is CASSIGTRGNEQFF. V gene TRBV5-1 combines with J gene TRBJ2-1; D possibly uses TRBD1 or TRBD2 (5 bases each). Deletions cut 4 bases from V and 7 bases from J, with 15 bases between. Germline lookup yields CDR1 SGHRS and CDR2 YFSETQ. The CDR3 sequence is 14 residues long.

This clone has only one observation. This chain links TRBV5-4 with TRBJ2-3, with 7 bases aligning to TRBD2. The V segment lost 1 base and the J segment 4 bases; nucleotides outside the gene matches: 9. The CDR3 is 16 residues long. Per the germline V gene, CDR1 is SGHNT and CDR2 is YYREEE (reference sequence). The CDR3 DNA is TGTGCCAGCAGCTTGCTTGCGGGAGAAGGGGCAGATACGCAGTATTTT. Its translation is CASSLLAGEGADTQYF.

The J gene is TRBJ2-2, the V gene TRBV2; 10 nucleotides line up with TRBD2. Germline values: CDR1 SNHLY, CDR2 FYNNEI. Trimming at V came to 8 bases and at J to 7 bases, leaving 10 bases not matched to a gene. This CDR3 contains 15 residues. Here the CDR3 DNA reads TGTGCCAGCTATTCCCTAGCGGGGGCCGGCGGGGAGCTGTTTTTT. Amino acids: CASYSLAGAGGELFF.

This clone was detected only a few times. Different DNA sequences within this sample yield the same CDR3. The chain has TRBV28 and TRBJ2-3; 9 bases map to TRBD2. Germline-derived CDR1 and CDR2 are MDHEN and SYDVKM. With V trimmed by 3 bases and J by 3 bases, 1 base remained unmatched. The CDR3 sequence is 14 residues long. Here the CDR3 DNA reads TGTGCCAGCAGTTTTCTAGCGGGGACAGATACGCAGTATTTT. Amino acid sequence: CASSFLAGTDTQYF. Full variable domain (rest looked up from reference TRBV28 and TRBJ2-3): DVKVTQSSRYLVKRTGEKVFLECVQDMDHENMFWYRQDPGLGLRLIYFSYDVKMKEKGDIPEGYSVSREKKERFSLILESASTNQTSMYLCASSFLAGTDTQYFGPGTRLTVL.

Here the CDR3 DNA reads TGTGCCATCAGTGAGTCTTCGGGAAATCGGCTGCACACCGGGGAGCTGTTTTTT. Protein: CAISESSGNRLHTGELFF. The chain recombines TRBV10-3 with TRBJ2-2, with D possibly being TRBD2 (5 bases). This CDR3 contains 18 residues. The V end was cut by 0 bases, the J end by 3 bases, with 17 bases between. Germline CDR1 is ENHRY and CDR2 is SYGVKD.

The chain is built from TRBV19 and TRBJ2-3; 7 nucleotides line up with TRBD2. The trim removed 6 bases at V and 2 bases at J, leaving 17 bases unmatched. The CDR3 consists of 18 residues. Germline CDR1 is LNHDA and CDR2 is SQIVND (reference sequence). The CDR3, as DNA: TGTGCCAGTAGCCCCCTCGCCATTGGCGGGGGTTCCACAGATACGCAGTATTTT. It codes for CASSPLAIGGGSTDTQYF.

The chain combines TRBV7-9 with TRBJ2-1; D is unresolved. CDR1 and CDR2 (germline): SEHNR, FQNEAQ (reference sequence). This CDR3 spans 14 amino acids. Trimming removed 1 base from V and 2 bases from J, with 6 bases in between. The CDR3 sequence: CASSLVGPYNEQFF. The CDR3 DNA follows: TGTGCCAGCAGCTTAGTTGGCCCCTACAATGAGCAGTTCTTC.

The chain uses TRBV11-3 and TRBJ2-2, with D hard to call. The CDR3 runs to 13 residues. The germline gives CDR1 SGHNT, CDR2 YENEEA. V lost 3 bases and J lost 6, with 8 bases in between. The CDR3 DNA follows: TGTGCCAGCAGCTTTATAGGCTCCGGGGAGCTGTTTTTT. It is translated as CASSFIGSGELFF.

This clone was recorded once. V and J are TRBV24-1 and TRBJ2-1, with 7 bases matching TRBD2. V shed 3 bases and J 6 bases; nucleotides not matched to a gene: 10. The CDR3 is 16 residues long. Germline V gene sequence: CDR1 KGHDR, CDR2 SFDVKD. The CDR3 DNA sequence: TGTGCCACCAGTGATACGAGCGGGACCGGTTTCAATGAGCAGTTCTTC. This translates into CATSDTSGTGFNEQFF.

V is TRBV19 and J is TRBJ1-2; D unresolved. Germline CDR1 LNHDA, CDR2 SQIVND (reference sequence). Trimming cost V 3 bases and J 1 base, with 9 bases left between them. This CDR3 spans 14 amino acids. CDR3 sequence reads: CASSMAGDNYGYTF. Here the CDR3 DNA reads TGTGCCAGTAGTATGGCAGGAGATAACTATGGCTACACCTTC.

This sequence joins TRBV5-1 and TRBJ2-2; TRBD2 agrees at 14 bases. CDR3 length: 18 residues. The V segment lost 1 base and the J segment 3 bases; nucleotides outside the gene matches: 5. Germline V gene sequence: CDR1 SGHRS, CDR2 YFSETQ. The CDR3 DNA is TGCGCCAGCAGCTTGAGACTAGCGGGAGGGCCATACACCGGGGAGCTGTTTTTT. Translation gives CASSLRLAGGPYTGELFF.

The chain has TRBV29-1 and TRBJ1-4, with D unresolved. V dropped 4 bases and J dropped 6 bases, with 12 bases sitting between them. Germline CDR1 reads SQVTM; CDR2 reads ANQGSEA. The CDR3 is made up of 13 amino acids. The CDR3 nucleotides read TGCAGCGTTGGGCCCAACGTGGATGAAAAACTGTTTTTT. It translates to CSVGPNVDEKLFF. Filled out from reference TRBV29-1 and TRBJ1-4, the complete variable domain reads SAVISQKPSRDICQRGTSLTIQCQVDSQVTMMFWYRQQPGQSLTLIATANQGSEATYESGFVIDKFPISRPNLTFSTLTVSNMSPEDSSIYLCSVGPNVDEKLFFGSGTQLSVL.

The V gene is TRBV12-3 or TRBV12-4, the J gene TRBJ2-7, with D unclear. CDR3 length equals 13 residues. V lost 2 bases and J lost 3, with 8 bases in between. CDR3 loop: CASSLTVFYEQYF. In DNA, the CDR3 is TGTGCCAGCAGTTTAACTGTGTTCTACGAGCAGTACTTC.

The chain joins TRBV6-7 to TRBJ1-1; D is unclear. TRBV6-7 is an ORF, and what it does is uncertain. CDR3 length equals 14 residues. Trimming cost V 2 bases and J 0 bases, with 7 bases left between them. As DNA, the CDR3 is TGTGCCAGCAGTTACGGTAGGATGAACACTGAAGCTTTCTTT. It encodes CASSYGRMNTEAFF.

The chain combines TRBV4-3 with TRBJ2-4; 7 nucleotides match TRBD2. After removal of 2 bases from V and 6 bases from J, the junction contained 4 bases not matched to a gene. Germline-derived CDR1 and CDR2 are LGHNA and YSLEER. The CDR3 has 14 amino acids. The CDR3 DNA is TGCGCCAGCAGCCAACGGCGGGAGCTAAACATTCAGTACTTC. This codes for CASSQRRELNIQYF.

The CDR3 region is CSVGIGDGYTF. The CDR3 bases are TGCAGCGTGGGCATCGGGGATGGCTACACCTTC. The gene calls are TRBV29-1 and TRBJ1-2; D remains ambiguous. This CDR3 comprises 11 residues. In germline, CDR1 is SQVTM, CDR2 ANQGSEA. V dropped 6 bases and J dropped 6 bases, with 11 bases sitting between them.

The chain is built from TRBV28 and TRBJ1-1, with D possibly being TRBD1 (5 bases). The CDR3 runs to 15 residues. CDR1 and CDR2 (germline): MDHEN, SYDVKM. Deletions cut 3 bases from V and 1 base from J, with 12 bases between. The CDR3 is CASSFARGGNTEAFF. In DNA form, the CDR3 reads TGTGCCAGCAGTTTTGCGAGGGGAGGGAACACTGAAGCTTTCTTT. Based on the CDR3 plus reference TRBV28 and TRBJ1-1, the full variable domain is DVKVTQSSRYLVKRTGEKVFLECVQDMDHENMFWYRQDPGLGLRLIYFSYDVKMKEKGDIPEGYSVSREKKERFSLILESASTNQTSMYLCASSFARGGNTEAFFGQGTRLTVV.

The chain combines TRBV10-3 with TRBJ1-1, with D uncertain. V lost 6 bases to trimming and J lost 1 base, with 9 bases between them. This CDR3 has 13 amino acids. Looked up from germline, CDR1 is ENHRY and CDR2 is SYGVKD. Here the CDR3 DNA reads TGTGCCATCAGCACTTCACGGAACACTGAAGCTTTCTTT. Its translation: CAISTSRNTEAFF.

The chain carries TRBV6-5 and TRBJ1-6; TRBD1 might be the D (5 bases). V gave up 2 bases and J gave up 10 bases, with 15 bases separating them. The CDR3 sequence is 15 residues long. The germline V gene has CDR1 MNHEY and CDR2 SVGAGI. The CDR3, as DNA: TGTGCCAGCAGTTACCTGGGGGGGGATCAGTCACCCCTCCACTTT. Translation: CASSYLGGDQSPLHF.

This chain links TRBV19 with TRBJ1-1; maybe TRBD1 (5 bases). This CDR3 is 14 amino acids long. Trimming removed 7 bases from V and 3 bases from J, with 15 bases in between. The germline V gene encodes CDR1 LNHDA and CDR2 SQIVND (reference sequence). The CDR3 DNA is TGTGCCAGTATCCCTAGGGGCGCCGACACTGAAGCTTTCTTT. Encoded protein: CASIPRGADTEAFF.

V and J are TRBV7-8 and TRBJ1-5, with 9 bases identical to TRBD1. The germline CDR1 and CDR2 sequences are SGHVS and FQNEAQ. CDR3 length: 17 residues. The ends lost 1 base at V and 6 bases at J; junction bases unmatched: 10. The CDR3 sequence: CASSLEGQGRWFQPQHF. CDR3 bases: TGTGCCAGCAGCTTAGAAGGACAGGGGCGATGGTTTCAGCCCCAGCATTTT. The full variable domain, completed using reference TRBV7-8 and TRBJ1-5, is GAGVSQSPRYKVAKRGQDVALRCDPISGHVSLFWYQQALGQGPEFLTYFQNEAQLDKSGLPSDRFFAERPEGSVSTLKIQRTQQEDSAVYLCASSLEGQGRWFQPQHFGDGTRLSIL.